This TCR beta chain was recorded in a study of CD8+ T cells in alopecia areata. Across the whole study: It was oral tofacitinib, at 5 to 10 mg twice daily, that treated patients received. It was 6 to 18 months of tofacitinib, and then there were 6 months off drug.

In germline, CDR1 is MGHRA, CDR2 YSYEKL. The CDR3 has 14 amino acids. The junction had 7 bases not matched to a gene; V was cut back by 3 bases and J by 8 bases. In this sample, this clone turned up a few times. As yet, its antigen is unknown. Study conclusions and caveats: An increase in clonality over normal scalp was evident in lesional scalp, especially alopecia totalis/universalis.

Alopecia areata patients gave lesional scalp punch biopsies and peripheral blood samples. RNA was isolated and reverse transcribed to cDNA, the sequencing template. Sequencing was performed with immunoSEQ multiplex PCR; in TCRdb, only in-frame clones are kept and a portion is missing. In the table there are 220,000 or so clones, 50% to 70% of which are singletons. This material consisted of CD4+ T cells sorted from blood, taken at week 0. The J gene is TRBJ2-1, the V gene TRBV4-1; TRBD1 matches 7 bases. The sequence was obtained from a human donor with alopecia areata. This CDR3 is CASSQETRGHEQFF. CDR3 nucleotides: TGCGCCAGCAGCCAGGAGACAAGGGGGCATGAGCAGTTCTTC.